This TCR beta chain was retrieved from a study of T cells in Graves' hyperthyroidism and ophthalmopathy. This clonotype occurred many times. V trimming: 5 bases; J trimming: 5 bases; junction bases outside the gene matches: 11. The germline gives CDR1 SQVTM, CDR2 ANQGSEA. The CDR3 is 14 amino acids. TCR beta CDR3 sequences were amplified from RNA transcripts. During a first-round RT-PCR of the TCR CDR3, the HTBI primer set was used. A single record per CDR3 protein comes from TCRdb applying MiXCR to the multiplex PCR reads. The sample includes about 480,000 distinct CDR3 sequences, around 22% of them seen just once. At least 3 on the Clinical Activity Score was recorded for ophthalmopathy patients, who also had NOSPECS grade at least 4 and duration under 3 months. On the basis of clinical symptoms, serum thyroxine and TRAb, thyroid ultrasound and orbital computed tomography, diagnoses were made.

The J gene is TRBJ2-7, the V gene TRBV29-1, with 8 bases matching TRBD1. The sample consisted of blood. The clonotype comes from a woman under 40 with Graves' ophthalmopathy. The CDR3 nucleotides are TGCAGCGTTTTGACAGGGGTTGGTTCGGACGAGCAGTACTTC. This codes for CSVLTGVGSDEQYF.